The source of this T cell receptor beta chain is a study of Graves' ophthalmopathy and Graves' hyperthyroidism. Study-wide points: Separation of ophthalmopathy from stable hyperthyroidism was achieved by a 13-signature model, at approximately 87% sensitivity and 70% to 82% specificity. Most clonotypes expanded in thyroid above 0.001 frequency were present in blood too.

This clonotype was found many times. Its antigen is as yet unknown. Certain patients, namely those with other autoimmune diseases, uncontrolled infections, pregnancy or lactation, were excluded. Clinicians made diagnoses from clinical symptoms, serum thyroxine, TRAb, thyroid ultrasound and orbital computed tomography. Germline-derived CDR1 and CDR2 are MNHEY and SVGEGT. The CDR3 is made up of 14 amino acids. The ends were cut back, 2 bases at V and 6 bases at J, with 11 bases in the middle. RNA transcripts were the source from which TCR beta CDR3 regions were amplified. After a first-round RT-PCR with HTBI primers, a second-round multiplex PCR was run. TCRdb redid the calling of the multiplex PCR reads with MiXCR, one entry per CDR3 protein. The sample records 350,000 to 400,000 distinct CDR3 sequences, about 16% being singletons.

Sample: peripheral blood. This sequence originates from a woman between 18 and 29 years old with stable Graves' hyperthyroidism. The chain links TRBV6-2 or TRBV6-3 to TRBJ1-5, with D uncertain. This CDR3 is CASSYPGWRQPQHF. The CDR3 nucleotides read TGTGCCAGCAGTTACCCCGGGTGGCGTCAGCCCCAGCATTTT.